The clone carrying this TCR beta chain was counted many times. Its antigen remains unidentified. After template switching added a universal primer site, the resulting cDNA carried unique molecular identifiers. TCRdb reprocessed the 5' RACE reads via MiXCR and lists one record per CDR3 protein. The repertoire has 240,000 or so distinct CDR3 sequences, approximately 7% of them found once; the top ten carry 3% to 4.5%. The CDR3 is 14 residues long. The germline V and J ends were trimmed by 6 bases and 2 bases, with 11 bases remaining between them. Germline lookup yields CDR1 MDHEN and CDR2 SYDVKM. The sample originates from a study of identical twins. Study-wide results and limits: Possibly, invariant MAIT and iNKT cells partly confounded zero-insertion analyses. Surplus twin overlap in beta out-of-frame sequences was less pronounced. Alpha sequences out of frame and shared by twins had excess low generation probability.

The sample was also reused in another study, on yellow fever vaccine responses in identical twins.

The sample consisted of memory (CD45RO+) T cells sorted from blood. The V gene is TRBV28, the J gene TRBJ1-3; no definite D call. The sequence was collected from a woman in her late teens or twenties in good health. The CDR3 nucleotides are TGTGCCAGCAGCGAGAGGCGACCTGGAAACACCATATATTTT. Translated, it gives CASSERRPGNTIYF.